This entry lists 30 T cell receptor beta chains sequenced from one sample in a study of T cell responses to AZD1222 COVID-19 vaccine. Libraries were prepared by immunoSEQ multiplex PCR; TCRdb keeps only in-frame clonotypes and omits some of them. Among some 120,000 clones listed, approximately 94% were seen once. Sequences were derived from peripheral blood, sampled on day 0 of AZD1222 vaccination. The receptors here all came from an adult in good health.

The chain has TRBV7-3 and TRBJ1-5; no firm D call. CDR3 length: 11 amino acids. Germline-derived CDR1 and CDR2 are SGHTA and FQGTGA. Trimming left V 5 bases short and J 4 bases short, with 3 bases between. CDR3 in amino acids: CASSINQPQHF. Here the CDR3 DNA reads TGTGCCAGCAGCATAAATCAGCCCCAGCATTTT.

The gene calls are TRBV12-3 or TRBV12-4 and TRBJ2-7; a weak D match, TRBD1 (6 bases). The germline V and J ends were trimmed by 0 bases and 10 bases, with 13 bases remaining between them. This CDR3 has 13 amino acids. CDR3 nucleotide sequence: TGTGCCAGCAGTTTAGCCTCTACAGGGTCCCAGTACTTC. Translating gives CASSLASTGSQYF.

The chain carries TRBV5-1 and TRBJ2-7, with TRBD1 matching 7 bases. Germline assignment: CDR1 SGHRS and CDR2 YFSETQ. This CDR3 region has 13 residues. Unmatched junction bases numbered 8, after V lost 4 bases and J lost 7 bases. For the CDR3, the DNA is TGCGCCAGCAGCATCGACAGGGAGTGGGAGCAGTACTTC. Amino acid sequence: CASSIDREWEQYF.

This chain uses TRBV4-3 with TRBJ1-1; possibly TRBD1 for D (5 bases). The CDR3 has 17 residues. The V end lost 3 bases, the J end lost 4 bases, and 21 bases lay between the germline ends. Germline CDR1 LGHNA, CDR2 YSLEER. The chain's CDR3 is CASSQYRDGTWGTEAFF. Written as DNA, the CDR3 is TGCGCCAGCAGCCAGTACCGGGACGGCACTTGGGGCACTGAAGCTTTCTTT.

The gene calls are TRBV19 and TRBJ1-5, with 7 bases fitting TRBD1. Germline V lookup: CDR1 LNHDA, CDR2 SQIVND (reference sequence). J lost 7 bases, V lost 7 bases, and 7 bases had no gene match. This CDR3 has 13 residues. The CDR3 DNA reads TGTGCCAGTAAAGACAGGGCTCAACAGCCCCAGCATTTT. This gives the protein CASKDRAQQPQHF.

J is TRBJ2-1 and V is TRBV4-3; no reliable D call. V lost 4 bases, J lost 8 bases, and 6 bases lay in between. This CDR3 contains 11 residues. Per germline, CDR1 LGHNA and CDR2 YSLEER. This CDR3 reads CASSRGDEQFF. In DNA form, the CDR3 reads TGCGCCAGCAGCCGGGGTGATGAGCAGTTCTTC.

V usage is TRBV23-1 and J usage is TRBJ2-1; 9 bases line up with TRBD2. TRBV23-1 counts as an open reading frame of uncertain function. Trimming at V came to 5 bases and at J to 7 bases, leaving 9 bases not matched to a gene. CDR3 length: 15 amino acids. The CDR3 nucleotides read TGCGCCAGCAGTGATCTTAGCGGGAGTGAGAATGAGCAGTTCTTC. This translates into CASSDLSGSENEQFF.

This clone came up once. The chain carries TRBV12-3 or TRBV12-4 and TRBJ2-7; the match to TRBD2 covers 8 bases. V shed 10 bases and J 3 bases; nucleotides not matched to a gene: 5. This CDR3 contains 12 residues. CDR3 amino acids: CATSGRNYEQYF. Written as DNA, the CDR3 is TGTGCCACAAGCGGGAGAAACTACGAGCAGTACTTC.

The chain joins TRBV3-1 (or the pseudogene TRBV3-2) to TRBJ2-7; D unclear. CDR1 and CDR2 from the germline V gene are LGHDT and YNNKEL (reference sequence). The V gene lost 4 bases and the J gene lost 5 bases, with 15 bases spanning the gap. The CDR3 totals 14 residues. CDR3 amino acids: CASSPTTGSNEQYF. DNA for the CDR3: TGTGCCAGCAGCCCGACAACGGGTTCGAACGAGCAGTACTTC.

CDR3 DNA: TGTGCCAGTAGTGCCCGTAAGAATGAGCAGTTCTTC. This gives the protein CASSARKNEQFF. The chain carries TRBV19 and TRBJ2-1; D ambiguous. The germline CDR1 and CDR2 sequences are LNHDA and SQIVND (reference sequence). This CDR3 spans 12 amino acids. V gave up 5 bases and J gave up 7 bases, with 9 bases separating them.

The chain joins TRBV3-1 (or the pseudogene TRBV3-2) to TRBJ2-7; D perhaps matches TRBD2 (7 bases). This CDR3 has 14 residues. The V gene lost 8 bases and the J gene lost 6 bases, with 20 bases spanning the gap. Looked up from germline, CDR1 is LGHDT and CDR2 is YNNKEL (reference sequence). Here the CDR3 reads CASGRRGARGEQYF. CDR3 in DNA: TGTGCCAGCGGCCGCCGGGGGGCCCGCGGCGAGCAGTACTTC.

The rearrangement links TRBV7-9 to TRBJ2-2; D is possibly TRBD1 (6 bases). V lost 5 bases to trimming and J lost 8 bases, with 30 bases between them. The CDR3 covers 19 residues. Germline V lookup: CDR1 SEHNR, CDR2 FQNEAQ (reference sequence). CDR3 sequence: CASSGQPGPRLSSGGELFF. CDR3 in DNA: TGTGCCAGCAGCGGACAGCCGGGACCCCGTCTATCGTCCGGTGGGGAGCTGTTTTTT. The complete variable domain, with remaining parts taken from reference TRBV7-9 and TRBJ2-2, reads DTGVSQNPRHKITKRGQNVTFRCDPISEHNRLYWYRQTLGQGPEFLTYFQNEAQLEKSRLLSDRFSAERPKGSFSTLEIQRTEQGDSAMYLCASSGQPGPRLSSGGELFFGEGSRLTVL.

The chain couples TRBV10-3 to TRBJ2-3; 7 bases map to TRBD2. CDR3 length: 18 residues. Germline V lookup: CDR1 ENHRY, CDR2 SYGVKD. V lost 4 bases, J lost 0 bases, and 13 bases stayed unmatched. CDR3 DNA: TGTGCCATCAGTGGGGCTAGCGGTGCCTCGACTAGCACAGATACGCAGTATTTT. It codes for CAISGASGASTSTDTQYF.

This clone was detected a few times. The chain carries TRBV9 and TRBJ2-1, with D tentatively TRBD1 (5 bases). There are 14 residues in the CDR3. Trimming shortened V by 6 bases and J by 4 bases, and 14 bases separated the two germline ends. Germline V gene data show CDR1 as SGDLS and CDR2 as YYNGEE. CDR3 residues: CASKIPPGYNEQFF. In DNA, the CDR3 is TGTGCCAGCAAAATCCCTCCAGGGTACAATGAGCAGTTCTTC.

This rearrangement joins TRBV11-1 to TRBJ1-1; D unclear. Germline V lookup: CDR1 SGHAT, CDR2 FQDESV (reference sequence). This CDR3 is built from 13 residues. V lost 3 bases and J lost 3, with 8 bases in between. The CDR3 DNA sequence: TGTGCCAGCAGCTTTTCGGCGGACACTGAAGCTTTCTTT. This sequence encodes CASSFSADTEAFF.

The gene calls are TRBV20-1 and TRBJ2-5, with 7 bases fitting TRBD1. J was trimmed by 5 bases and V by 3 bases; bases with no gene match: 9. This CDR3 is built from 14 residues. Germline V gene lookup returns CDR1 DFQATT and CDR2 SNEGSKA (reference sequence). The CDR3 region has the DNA TGCAGTGCTAGTGAGGGGGCCCGCTGGGAGACCCAGTACTTC. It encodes CSASEGARWETQYF.

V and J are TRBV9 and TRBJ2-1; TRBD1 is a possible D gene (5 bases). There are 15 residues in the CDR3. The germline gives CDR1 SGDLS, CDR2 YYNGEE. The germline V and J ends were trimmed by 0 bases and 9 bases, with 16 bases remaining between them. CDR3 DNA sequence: TGTGCCAGCAGCGTAGGCCAGGGTAGGAGTGGTGAGCAGTTCTTC. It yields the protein CASSVGQGRSGEQFF.

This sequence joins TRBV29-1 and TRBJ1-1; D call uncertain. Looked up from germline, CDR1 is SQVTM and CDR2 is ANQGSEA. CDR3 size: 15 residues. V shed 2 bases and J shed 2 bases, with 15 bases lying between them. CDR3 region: CSVELRRDRNTEAFF. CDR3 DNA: TGCAGCGTTGAACTCAGAAGGGATCGTAACACTGAAGCTTTCTTT.

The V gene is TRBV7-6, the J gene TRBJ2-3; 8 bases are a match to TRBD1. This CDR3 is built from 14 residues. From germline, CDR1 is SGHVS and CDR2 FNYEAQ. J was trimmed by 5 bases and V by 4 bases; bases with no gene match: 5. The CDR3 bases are TGTGCCAGCAGCTCCGGACAGGGACAAGATACGCAGTATTTT. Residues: CASSSGQGQDTQYF.

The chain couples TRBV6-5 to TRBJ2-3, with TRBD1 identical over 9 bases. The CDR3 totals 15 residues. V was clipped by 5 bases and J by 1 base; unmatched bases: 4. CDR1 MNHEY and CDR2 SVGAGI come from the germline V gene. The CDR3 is CASSTRTGGTDTQYF. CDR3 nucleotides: TGTGCCAGCAGTACCCGGACAGGGGGCACAGATACGCAGTATTTT.

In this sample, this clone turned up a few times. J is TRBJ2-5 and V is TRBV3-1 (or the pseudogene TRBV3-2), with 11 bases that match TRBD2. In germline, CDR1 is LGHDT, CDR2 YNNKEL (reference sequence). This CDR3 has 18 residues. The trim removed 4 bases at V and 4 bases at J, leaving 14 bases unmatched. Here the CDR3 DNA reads TGTGCCAGCAGCCTAAATCGGCTAGCGGGAGGCCCTCGAGAGACCCAGTACTTC. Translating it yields CASSLNRLAGGPRETQYF.

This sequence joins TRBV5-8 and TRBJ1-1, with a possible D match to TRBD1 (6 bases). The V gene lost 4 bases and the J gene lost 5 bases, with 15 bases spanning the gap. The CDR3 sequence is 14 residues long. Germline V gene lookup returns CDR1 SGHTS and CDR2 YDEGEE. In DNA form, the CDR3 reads TGTGCCAGCAGCCGTGGCGGGGGGCTTACTGAAGCTTTCTTT. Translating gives CASSRGGGLTEAFF.

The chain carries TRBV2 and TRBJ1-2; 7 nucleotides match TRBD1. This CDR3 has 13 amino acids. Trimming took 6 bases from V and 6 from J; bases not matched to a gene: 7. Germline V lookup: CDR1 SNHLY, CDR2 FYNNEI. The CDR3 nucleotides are TGTGCCAGCAGCAGGACAGGCAGCAATGGCTACACCTTC. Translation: CASSRTGSNGYTF.

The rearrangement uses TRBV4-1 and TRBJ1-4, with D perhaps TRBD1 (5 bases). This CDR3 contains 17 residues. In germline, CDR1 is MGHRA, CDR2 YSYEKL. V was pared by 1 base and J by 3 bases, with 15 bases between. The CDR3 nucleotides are TGCGCCAGCAGCCAAGCTAACCTTGGGGGAGCTAATGAAAAACTGTTTTTT. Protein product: CASSQANLGGANEKLFF.

CDR3 amino acids: CASSTDRGESYEQYF. The CDR3 DNA reads as TGCGCCAGCAGTACTGACAGGGGGGAATCCTACGAGCAGTACTTC. This chain joins TRBV10-2 and TRBJ2-7; 9 bases match TRBD1. The CDR3 length is 15 residues. V shed 5 bases, J shed 1 base, and the junction held 6 bases outside the gene matches. Germline-derived CDR1 and CDR2 are WSHSY and SAAADI.

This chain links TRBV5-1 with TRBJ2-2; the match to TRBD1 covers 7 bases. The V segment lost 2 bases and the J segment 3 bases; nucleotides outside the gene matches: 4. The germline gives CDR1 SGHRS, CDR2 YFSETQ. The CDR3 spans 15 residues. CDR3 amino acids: CASSLRQGDTGELFF. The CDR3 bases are TGCGCCAGCAGCTTAAGGCAGGGGGACACCGGGGAGCTGTTTTTT.

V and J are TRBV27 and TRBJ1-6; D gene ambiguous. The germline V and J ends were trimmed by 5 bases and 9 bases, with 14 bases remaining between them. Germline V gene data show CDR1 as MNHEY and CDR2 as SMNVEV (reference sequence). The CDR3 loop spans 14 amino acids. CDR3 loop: CASSPRVSPSPLHF. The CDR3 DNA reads TGTGCCAGCAGTCCCCGGGTGTCCCCTTCACCCCTCCACTTT.

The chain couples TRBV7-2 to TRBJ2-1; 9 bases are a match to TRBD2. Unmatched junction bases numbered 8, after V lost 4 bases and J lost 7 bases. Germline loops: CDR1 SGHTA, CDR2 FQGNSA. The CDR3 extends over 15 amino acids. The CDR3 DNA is TGTGCCAGCAGCTACTATTTAGCGGGAGCTAATGAGCAGTTCTTC. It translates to CASSYYLAGANEQFF.

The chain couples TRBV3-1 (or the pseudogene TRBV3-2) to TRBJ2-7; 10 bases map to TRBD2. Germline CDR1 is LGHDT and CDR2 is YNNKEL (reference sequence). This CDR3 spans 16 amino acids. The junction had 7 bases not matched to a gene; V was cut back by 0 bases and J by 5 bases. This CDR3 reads CASSQDGLAGENEQYF. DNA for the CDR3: TGTGCCAGCAGCCAAGATGGGCTAGCGGGAGAGAACGAGCAGTACTTC.

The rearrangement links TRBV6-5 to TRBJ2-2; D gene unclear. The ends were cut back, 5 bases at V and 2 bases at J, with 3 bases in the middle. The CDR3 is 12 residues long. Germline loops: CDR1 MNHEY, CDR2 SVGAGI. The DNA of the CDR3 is TGTGCCAGCAGTCGAAACACCGGGGAGCTGTTTTTT. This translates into CASSRNTGELFF.